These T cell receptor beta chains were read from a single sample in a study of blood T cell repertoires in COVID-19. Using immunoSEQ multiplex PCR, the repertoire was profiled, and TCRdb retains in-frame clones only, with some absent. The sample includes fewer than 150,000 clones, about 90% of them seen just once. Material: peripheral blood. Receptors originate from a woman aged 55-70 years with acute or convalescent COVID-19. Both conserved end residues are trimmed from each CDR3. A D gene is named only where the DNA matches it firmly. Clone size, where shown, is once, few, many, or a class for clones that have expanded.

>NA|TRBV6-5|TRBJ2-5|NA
ASSNPWQGEETQY
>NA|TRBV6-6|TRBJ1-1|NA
ASSSMDTEAF
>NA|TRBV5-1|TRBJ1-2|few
ASSPGLYGYT
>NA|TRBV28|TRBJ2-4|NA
ASSSRGFRGQGLNIQY
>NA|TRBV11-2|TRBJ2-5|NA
ASSPLRPEGDQETQY
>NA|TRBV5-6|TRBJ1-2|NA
ASLRRRETLYGYT
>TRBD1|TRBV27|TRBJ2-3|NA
ASSPRQGNTQY
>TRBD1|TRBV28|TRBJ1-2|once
ASSLQGALYGYT
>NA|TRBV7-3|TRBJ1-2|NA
ASSPKNDSPYGYT
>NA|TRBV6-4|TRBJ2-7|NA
ASSGQVTSYEQY
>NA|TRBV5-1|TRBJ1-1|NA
ASSQGDTNTEAF
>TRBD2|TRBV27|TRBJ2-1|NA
ASSWGLAGYNEQF
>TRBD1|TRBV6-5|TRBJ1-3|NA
ASSRTGESGNTIY
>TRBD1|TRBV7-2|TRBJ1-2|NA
ASSLGPQGGNSYGYT
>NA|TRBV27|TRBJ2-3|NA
ATKRTASSTDTQY
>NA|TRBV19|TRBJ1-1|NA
ASSRQQGNTEAF
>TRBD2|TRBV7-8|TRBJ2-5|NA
ASSFQGGSSGLLPAQY
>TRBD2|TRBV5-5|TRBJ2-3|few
ASSWAAGTSGSDTQY
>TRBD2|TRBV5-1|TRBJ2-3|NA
ASRWEGGTDTQY
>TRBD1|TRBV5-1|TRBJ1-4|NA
ASSLGQGASGEKLF
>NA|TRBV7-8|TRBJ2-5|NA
ASSLVVQQGETQY
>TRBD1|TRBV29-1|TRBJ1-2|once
SVEDRGTVYGYT
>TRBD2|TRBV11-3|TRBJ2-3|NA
ASSPRTSGTITDTQY
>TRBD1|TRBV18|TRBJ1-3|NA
ASSRTTGVSGNTIY
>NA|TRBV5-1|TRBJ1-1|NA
ASSSRGSMNTEAF
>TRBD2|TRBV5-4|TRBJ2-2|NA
ASSLGGRATGELF
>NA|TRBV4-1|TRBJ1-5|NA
ASSQEGAHGQPQH
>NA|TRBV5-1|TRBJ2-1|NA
ASSNLQGGYNEQF